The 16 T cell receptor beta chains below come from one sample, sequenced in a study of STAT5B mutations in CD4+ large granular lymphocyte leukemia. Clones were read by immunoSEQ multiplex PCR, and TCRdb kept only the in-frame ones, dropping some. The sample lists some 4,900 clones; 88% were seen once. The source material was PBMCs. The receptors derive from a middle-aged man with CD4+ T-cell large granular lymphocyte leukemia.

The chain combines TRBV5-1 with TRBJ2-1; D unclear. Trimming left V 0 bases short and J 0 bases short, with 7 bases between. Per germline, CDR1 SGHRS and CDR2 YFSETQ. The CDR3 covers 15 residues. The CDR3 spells CASSLGGGSYNEQFF. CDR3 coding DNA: TGCGCCAGCAGCTTGGGTGGTGGCTCCTACAATGAGCAGTTCTTC. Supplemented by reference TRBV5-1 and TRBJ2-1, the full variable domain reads KAGVTQTPRYLIKTRGQQVTLSCSPISGHRSVSWYQQTPGQGLQFLFEYFSETQRNKGNFPGRFSGRQFSNSRSEMNVSTLELGDSALYLCASSLGGGSYNEQFFGPGTRLTVL.

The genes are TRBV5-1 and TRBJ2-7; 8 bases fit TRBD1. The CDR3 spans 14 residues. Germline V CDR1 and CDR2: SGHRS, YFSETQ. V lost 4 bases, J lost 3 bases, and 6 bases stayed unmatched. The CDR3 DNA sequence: TGCGCCAGCAGCGCCGACAGGGGAAACTACGAGCAGTACTTC. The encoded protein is CASSADRGNYEQYF.

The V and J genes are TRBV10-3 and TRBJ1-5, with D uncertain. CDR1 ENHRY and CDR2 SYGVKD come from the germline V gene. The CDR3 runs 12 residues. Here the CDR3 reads CASAREDQPQHF. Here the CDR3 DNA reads TGTGCTTCGGCCCGTGAGGATCAGCCCCAGCATTTT.

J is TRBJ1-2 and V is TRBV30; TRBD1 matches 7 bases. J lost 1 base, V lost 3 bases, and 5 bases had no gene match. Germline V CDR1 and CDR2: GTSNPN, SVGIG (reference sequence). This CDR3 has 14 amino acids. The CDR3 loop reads CAWSRDSNNYGYTF. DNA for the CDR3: TGTGCCTGGAGCAGGGACAGCAATAACTATGGCTACACCTTC.

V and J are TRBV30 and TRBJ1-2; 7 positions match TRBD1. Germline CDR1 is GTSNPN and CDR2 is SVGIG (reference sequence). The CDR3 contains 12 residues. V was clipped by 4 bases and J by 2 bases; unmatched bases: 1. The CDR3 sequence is CAWTGGNYGYTF. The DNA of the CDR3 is TGTGCCTGGACAGGGGGGAACTATGGCTACACCTTC.

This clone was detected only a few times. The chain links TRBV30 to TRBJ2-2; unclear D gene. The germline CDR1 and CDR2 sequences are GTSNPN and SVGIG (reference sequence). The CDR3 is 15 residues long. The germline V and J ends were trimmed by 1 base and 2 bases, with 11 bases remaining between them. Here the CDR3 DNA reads TGTGCCTGGAGTGACGGTCAGTTTAACACCGGGGAGCTGTTTTTT. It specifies CAWSDGQFNTGELFF.

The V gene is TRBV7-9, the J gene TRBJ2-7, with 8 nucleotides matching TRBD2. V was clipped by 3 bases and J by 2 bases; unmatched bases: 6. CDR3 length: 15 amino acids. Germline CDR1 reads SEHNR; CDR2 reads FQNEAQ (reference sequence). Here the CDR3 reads CASSFDAGGPYEQYF. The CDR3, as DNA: TGTGCCAGCAGCTTCGATGCGGGAGGACCCTACGAGCAGTACTTC.

The CDR3 sequence is CASSLVGGRGGNQPQHF. CDR3 coding DNA: TGTGCCAGCAGCTTGGTAGGTGGGAGAGGGGGCAATCAGCCCCAGCATTTT. The V and J genes are TRBV5-5 and TRBJ1-5; tentative D call: TRBD1 (5 bases). This CDR3 region has 17 residues. Trimming left V 0 bases short and J 2 bases short, with 15 bases between. Germline lookup yields CDR1 SGHKS and CDR2 YYEKEE (reference sequence).

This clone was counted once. The CDR3, as DNA: TGTGCCAGCAGTTTCGTGGGGAGCACAGATACGCAGTATTTT. Amino acids: CASSFVGSTDTQYF. V gene TRBV27 combines with J gene TRBJ2-3; no reliable D call. This CDR3 has 14 amino acids. Trimming cost V 3 bases and J 0 bases, with 7 bases left between them. Germline CDR1 and CDR2: MNHEY and SMNVEV (reference sequence).

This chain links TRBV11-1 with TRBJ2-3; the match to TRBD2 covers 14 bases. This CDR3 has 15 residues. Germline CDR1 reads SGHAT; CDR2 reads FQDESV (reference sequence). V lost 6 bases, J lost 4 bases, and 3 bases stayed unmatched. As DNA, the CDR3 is TGTGCCAGCAGGTTGGGACTAGCGGGGGCAGATACGCAGTATTTT. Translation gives CASRLGLAGADTQYF.

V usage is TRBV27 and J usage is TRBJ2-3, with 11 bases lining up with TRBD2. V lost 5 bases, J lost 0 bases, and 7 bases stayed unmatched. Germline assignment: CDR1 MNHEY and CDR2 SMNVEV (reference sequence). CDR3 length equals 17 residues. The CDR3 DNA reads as TGTGCCAGCAGTACCCCGCTAGCGGGGGGTAGCACAGATACGCAGTATTTT. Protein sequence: CASSTPLAGGSTDTQYF.

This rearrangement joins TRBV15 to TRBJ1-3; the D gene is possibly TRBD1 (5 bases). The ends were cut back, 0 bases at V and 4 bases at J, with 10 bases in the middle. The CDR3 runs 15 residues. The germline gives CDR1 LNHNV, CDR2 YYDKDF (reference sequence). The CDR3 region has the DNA TGTGCCACCAGCAGAGATTACGGGGGAGGAAACACCATATATTTT. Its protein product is CATSRDYGGGNTIYF.

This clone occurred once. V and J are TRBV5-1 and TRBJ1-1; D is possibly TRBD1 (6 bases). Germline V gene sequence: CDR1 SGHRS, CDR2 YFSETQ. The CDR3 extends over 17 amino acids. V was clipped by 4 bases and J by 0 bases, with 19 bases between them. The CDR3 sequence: CASSISPGEPMNTEAFF. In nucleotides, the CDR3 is TGCGCCAGCAGCATATCCCCAGGGGAACCCATGAACACTGAAGCTTTCTTT.

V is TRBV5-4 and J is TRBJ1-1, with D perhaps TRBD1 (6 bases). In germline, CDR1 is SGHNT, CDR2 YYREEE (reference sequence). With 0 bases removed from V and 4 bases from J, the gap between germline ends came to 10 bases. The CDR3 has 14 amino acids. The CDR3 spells CASSLDLGATEAFF. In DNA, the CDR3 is TGTGCCAGCAGCTTGGACCTGGGGGCCACTGAAGCTTTCTTT.

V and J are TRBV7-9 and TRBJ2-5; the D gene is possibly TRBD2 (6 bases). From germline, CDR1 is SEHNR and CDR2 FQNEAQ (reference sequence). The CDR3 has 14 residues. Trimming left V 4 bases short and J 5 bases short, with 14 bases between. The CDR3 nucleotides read TGTGCCAGCAGCTGGGCGGGACGAGGGGAGACCCAGTACTTC. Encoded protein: CASSWAGRGETQYF. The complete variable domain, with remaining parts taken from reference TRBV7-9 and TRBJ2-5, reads DTGVSQNPRHKITKRGQNVTFRCDPISEHNRLYWYRQTLGQGPEFLTYFQNEAQLEKSRLLSDRFSAERPKGSFSTLEIQRTEQGDSAMYLCASSWAGRGETQYFGPGTRLLVL.

CDR3 bases: TGTGCCAGCAGCTTTTATGGAGGGGGGAGCACAGATACGCAGTATTTT. This encodes CASSFYGGGSTDTQYF. This chain uses TRBV7-2 with TRBJ2-3; D is tentatively TRBD1 or TRBD2 (6 bases each). Trimming cost V 3 bases and J 0 bases, with 13 bases left between them. Per the germline V gene, CDR1 is SGHTA and CDR2 is FQGNSA. The CDR3 is 16 residues long.